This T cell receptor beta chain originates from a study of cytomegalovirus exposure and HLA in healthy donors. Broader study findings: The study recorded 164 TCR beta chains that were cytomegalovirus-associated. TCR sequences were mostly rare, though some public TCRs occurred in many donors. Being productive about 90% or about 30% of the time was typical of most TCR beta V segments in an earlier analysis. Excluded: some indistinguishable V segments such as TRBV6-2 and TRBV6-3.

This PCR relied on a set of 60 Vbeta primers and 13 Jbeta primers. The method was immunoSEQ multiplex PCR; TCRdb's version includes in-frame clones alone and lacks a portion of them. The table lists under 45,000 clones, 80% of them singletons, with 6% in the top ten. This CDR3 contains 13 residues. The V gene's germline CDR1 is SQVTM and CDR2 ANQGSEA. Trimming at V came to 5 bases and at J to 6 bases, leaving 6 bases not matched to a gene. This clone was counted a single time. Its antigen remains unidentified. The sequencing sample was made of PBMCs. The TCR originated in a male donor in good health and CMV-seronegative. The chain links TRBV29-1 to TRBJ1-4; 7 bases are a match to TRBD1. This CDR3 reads CSVLTGSHEKLFF. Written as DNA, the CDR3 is TGCAGCGTTTTGACAGGGTCCCATGAAAAACTGTTTTTT.